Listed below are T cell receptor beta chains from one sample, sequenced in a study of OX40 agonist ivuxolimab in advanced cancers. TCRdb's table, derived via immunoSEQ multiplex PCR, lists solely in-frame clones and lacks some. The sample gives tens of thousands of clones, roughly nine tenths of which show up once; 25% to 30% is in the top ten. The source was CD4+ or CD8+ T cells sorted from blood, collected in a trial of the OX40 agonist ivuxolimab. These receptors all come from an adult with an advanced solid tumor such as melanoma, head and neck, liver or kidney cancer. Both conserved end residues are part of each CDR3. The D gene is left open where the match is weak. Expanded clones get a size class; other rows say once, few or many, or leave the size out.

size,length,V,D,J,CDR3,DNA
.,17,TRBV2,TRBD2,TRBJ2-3,CASSLLFTSGSGDTQYF,TGTGCCAGCAGCCTCCTATTCACTAGCGGGAGTGGAGATACGCAGTATTTT
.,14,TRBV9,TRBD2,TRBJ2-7,CASSASGKSYEQYF,TGTGCCAGCAGCGCTAGCGGGAAATCCTACGAGCAGTACTTC
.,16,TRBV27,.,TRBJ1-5,CASRNLGPARNQPQHF,TGTGCCAGCAGAAACCTGGGACCAGCCCGCAATCAGCCCCAGCATTTT
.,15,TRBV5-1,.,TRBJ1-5,CASSFSGTSNQPQHF,TGCGCCAGCAGCTTCAGCGGGACTAGCAATCAGCCCCAGCATTTT
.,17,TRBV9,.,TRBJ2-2,CASSVGSRTINTGELFF,TGTGCCAGCAGCGTAGGGTCTAGGACTATTAACACCGGGGAGCTGTTTTTT
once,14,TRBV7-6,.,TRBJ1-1,CASSLEVSSAEAFF,TGTGCCAGCAGCTTGGAGGTCTCGAGTGCTGAAGCTTTCTTT
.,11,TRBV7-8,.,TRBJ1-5,CASSLEGTQHF,TGTGCCAGCAGCCTTGAGGGGACCCAGCATTTT
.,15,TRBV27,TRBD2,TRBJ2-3,CASSLTGGITDTQYF,TGTGCCAGCAGTTTAACGGGAGGAATCACAGATACGCAGTATTTT
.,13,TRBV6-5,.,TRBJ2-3,CASIHEGTDTQYF,TGTGCCAGCATCCACGAGGGGACAGATACGCAGTATTTT
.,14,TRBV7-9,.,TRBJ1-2,CASSLETGTYGYTF,TGTGCCAGCAGCTTAGAAACAGGGACCTATGGCTACACCTTC
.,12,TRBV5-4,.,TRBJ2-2,CASSLVSGELFF,TGTGCCAGCAGCTTGGTCTCCGGGGAGCTGTTTTTT
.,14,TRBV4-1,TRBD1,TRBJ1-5,CASSLYRGGQPQHF,TGCGCCAGCAGCCTATACAGGGGCGGTCAGCCCCAGCATTTT
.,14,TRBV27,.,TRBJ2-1,CASSLSGAYNEQFF,TGTGCCAGCAGTTTATCGGGGGCCTACAATGAGCAGTTCTTC
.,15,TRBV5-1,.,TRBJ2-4,CASSLGGNAKNIQYF,TGCGCCAGCAGCTTGGGGGGTAATGCCAAAAACATTCAGTACTTC
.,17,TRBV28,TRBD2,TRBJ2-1,CASSFPSSGVSYNEQFF,TGTGCCAGCAGTTTCCCCTCTAGCGGGGTCTCCTACAATGAGCAGTTCTTC
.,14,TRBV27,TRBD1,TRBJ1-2,CASSLSGGRYGYTF,TGTGCCAGCAGTTTATCAGGGGGCCGCTATGGCTACACCTTC
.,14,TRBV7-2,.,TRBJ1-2,CASSLGGGYYGYTF,TGTGCCAGCAGCTTAGGCGGCGGTTACTATGGCTACACCTTC
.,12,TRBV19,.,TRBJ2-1,CASSLGTNEQFF,TGTGCCAGTAGTCTCGGGACAAATGAGCAGTTCTTC
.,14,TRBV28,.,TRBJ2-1,CASSWTASYNEQFF,TGTGCCAGCAGTTGGACCGCATCCTACAATGAGCAGTTCTTC
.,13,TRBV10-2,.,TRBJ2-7,CASSTGRSYEQYF,TGCGCCAGCTCAACGGGCCGCTCCTACGAGCAGTACTTC
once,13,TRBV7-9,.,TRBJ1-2,CASSPSLTIHYTF,TGTGCCAGCAGCCCTTCGTTAACAATTCACTACACCTTC
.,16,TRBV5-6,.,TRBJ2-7,CASSPMGRDPSSEQYF,TGTGCCAGCAGCCCTATGGGACGGGACCCTTCCTCCGAGCAGTACTTC
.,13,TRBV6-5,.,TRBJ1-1,CASSYGWAGEAFF,TGTGCCAGCAGTTACGGCTGGGCCGGTGAAGCTTTCTTT
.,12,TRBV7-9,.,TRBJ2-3,CASSPGVDTQYF,TGTGCCAGCAGTCCCGGGGTCGATACGCAGTATTTT
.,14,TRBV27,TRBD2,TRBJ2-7,CASSPGLAGDEQYF,TGTGCCAGCAGTCCAGGACTAGCGGGAGACGAGCAGTACTTC
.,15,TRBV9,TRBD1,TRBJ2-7,CASSKTGTESYEQYF,TGTGCCAGCAGCAAAACCGGGACAGAGAGTTACGAGCAGTACTTC
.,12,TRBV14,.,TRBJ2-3,CASSQDIYTQYF,TGTGCCAGCAGCCAAGATATTTATACGCAGTATTTT
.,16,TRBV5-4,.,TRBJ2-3,CASSLVGGLGTDTQYF,TGTGCCAGCAGCTTGGTCGGGGGGCTCGGCACAGATACGCAGTATTTT
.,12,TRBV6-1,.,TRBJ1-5,CASSDTGSLIHF,TGTGCCAGCAGTGACACAGGGAGTTTAATCCATTTT
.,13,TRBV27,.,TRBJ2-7,CASSFAENYEQYF,TGTGCCAGCAGTTTTGCTGAGAACTACGAGCAGTACTTC
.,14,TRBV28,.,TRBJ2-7,CASSLFGRVSEQYF,TGTGCCAGCAGTTTATTCGGGAGAGTGTCCGAGCAGTACTTC
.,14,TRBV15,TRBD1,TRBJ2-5,CATSRDRGRETQYF,TGTGCCACCAGCCGCGACAGGGGGCGAGAGACCCAGTACTTC
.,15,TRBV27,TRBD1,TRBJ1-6,CASSLGQGINSPLHF,TGTGCCAGCAGTTTAGGACAGGGGATTAATTCACCCCTCCACTTT
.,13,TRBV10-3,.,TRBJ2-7,CAIGGATTYEQYF,TGTGCCATCGGGGGGGCTACGACCTACGAGCAGTACTTC
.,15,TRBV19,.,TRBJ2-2,CASSIGRGGFGELFF,TGTGCCAGTAGTATAGGGAGGGGAGGCTTCGGGGAGCTGTTTTTT
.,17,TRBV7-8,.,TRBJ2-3,CASSSSGGQRSTDTQYF,TGTGCCAGCAGCTCCTCCGGGGGTCAGCGGAGCACAGATACGCAGTATTTT
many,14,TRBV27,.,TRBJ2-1,CASSGTGPYNEQFF,TGTGCCAGCAGTGGAACAGGGCCTTACAATGAGCAGTTCTTC
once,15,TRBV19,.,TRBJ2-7,CASARGREAKGEQYF,TGTGCCAGTGCTAGGGGGCGGGAGGCAAAGGGCGAGCAGTACTTC
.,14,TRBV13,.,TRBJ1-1,CASSLGLRPPEAFF,TGTGCCAGCAGCTTAGGCCTAAGACCTCCTGAAGCTTTCTTT
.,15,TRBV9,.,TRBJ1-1,CASSVDGVTGTEAFF,TGTGCCAGCAGCGTAGATGGCGTAACGGGCACTGAAGCTTTCTTT
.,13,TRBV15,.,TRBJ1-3,CATKARSGNTIYF,TGTGCCACCAAGGCTAGATCTGGAAACACCATATATTTT
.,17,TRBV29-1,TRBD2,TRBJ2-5,CSVEGSTKGGRWETQYF,TGCAGCGTTGAAGGAAGTACGAAGGGCGGGAGATGGGAGACCCAGTACTTC
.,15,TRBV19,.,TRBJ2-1,CASSILGYSYNEQFF,TGTGCCAGTAGTATACTCGGATACTCCTACAATGAGCAGTTCTTC
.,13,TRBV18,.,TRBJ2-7,CASSPGHHYEQYF,TGTGCCAGCTCGCCAGGACATCACTACGAGCAGTACTTC
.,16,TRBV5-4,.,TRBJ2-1,CASSPLAPSSYNEQFF,TGTGCCAGCAGCCCGTTGGCCCCGAGCTCCTACAATGAGCAGTTCTTC
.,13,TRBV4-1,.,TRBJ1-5,CASSSVGDQPQHF,TGCGCCAGCAGTTCAGTAGGGGATCAGCCCCAGCATTTT
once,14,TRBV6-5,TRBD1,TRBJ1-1,CASSYTQGRTEAFF,TGTGCCAGCAGTTACACACAGGGGCGCACTGAAGCTTTCTTT
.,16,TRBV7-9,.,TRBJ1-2,CASSYPEEAIPPGYTF,TGTGCCAGCAGTTACCCGGAGGAAGCTATCCCCCCCGGCTACACCTTC
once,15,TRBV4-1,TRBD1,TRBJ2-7,CASSHTTGSSYEQYF,TGCGCCAGCAGCCATACGACAGGGTCTTCCTACGAGCAGTACTTC
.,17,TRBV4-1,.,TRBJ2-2,CASSLRPNDKNTGELFF,TGCGCCAGCAGCCTGCGGCCGAACGATAAGAACACCGGGGAGCTGTTTTTT
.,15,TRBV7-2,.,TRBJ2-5,CASSLGGGLGETQYF,TGTGCCAGCAGCTTAGGAGGAGGGCTCGGGGAGACCCAGTACTTC
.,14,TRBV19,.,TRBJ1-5,CASSMEGSNQPQHF,TGTGCCAGTAGTATGGAGGGTAGCAATCAGCCCCAGCATTTT
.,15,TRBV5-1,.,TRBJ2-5,CASRKATATQETQYF,TGCGCCAGCAGAAAGGCTACGGCGACTCAAGAGACCCAGTACTTC
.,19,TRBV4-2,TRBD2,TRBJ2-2,CASSQNGRLADTNTGELFF,TGTGCCAGCAGCCAAAATGGGCGACTAGCGGACACGAACACCGGGGAGCTGTTTTTT
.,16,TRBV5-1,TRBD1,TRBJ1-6,CASSLRDRGAHSPLHF,TGCGCCAGCAGCCTTAGGGACAGGGGAGCGCATTCACCCCTCCACTTT